This T cell receptor beta chain originates from a study of blood T cell repertoires in COVID-19. Background on the study: Spain, Italy and the United States supplied samples that represented acute and convalescent COVID-19.

Assay used: immunoSEQ multiplex PCR; TCRdb lists only in-frame clones, some missing. Of approximately 220,000 clones in the sample, around 83% were seen once. The V gene lost 4 bases and the J gene lost 4 bases, with 7 bases spanning the gap. The CDR3 has 13 residues. The germline gives CDR1 SGHDN, CDR2 FVKESK. The V call is TRBV14, the J call TRBJ1-4, with D uncertain. Source material: PBMCs or T cells enriched from blood (not recorded which). The source of this sequence is a woman aged 40 to 50 with acute COVID-19. The CDR3 nucleotides are TGTGCCAGCAGCCCCCGACTTAATGAAAAACTGTTTTTT. Protein product: CASSPRLNEKLFF.